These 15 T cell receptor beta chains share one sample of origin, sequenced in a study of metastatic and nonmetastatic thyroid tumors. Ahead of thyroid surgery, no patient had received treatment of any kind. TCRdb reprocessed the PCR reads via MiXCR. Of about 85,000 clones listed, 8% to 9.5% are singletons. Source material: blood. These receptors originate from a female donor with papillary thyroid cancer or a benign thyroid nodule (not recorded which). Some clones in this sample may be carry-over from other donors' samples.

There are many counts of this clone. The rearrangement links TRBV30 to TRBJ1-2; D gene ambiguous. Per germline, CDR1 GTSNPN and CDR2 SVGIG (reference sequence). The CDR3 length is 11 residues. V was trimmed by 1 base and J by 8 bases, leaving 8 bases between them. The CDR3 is CAWSDEAGYTF. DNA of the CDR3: TGTGCCTGGAGTGATGAGGCCGGCTACACCTTC. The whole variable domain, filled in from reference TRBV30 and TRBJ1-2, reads SQTIHQWPATLVQPVGSPLSLECTVEGTSNPNLYWYRQAAGRGLQLLFYSVGIGQISSEVPQNLSASRPQDRQFILSSKKLLLSDSGFYLCAWSDEAGYTFGSGTRLTVV.

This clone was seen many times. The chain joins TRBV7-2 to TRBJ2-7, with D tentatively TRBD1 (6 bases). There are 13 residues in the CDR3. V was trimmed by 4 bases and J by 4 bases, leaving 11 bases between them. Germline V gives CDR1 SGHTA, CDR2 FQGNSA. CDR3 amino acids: CASSSHQGYEQYF. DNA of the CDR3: TGTGCCAGCAGCTCCCACCAGGGGTACGAGCAGTACTTC.

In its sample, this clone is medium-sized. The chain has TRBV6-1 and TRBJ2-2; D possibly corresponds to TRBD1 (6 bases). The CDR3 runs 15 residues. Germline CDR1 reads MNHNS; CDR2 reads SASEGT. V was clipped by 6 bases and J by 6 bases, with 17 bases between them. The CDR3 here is CASSYRVSGAGELFF. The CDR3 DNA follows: TGTGCCAGCAGCTACAGGGTCTCCGGCGCCGGGGAGCTGTTTTTT.

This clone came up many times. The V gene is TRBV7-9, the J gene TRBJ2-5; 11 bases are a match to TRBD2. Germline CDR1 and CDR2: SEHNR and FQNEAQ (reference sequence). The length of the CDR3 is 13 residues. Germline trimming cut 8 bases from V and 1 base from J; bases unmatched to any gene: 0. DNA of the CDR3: TGTGCCAGCGGGACTAGCGGCCAAGAGACCCAGTACTTC. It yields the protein CASGTSGQETQYF.

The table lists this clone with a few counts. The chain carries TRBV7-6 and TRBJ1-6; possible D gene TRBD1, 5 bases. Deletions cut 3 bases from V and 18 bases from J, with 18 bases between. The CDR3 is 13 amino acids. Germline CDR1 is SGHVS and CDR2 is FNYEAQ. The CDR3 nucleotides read TGTGCCAGCAGCTTTAGGGGCTCCGACCCCACCCACTTT. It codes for CASSFRGSDPTHF.

In nucleotides, the CDR3 is TGTGCCTGGAGTACTAGCGGGAGTTCAACAGATACGCAGTATTTT. Amino acids: CAWSTSGSSTDTQYF. This rearrangement joins TRBV30 to TRBJ2-3, with 11 bases lining up with TRBD2. CDR3 length: 15 amino acids. The V and J ends lost 2 bases and 3 bases, in that order; junction bases with no gene match: 4. Germline V lookup: CDR1 GTSNPN, CDR2 SVGIG (reference sequence).

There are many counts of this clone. CDR3 sequence: CASSQVPGGAGASYNEQFF. CDR3 DNA: TGCGCCAGCAGCCAAGTTCCTGGAGGAGCGGGGGCGTCCTACAATGAGCAGTTCTTC. The rearrangement links TRBV4-1 to TRBJ2-1; 8 bases fit TRBD2. The CDR3 totals 19 residues. Trimming at V came to 1 base and at J to 1 base, leaving 12 bases not matched to a gene. Germline values: CDR1 MGHRA, CDR2 YSYEKL.

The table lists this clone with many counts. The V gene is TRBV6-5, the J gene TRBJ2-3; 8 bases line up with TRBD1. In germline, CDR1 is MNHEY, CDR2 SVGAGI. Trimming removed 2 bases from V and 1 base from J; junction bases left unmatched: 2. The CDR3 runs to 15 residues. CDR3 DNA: TGTGCCAGCAGTTACATCAGGGGGCGCACAGATACGCAGTATTTT. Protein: CASSYIRGRTDTQYF.

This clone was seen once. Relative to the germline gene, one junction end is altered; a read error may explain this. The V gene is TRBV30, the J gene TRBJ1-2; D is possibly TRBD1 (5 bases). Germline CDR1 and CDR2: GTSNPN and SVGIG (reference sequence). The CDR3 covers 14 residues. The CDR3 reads CAFNVGGSSYGYIF. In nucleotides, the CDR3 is TGTGCCTTTAACGTCGGGGGTTCTAGCTATGGCTACATCTTC.

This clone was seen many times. The CDR3 bases are TGCAGTGCCACTCCCCCGGGATATACCGGGGAGCTGTTTTTT. Encoded protein: CSATPPGYTGELFF. The chain carries TRBV20-1 and TRBJ2-2, with D possibly being TRBD2 (5 bases). Trimming pared 6 bases from V and 5 bases from J, leaving 16 bases between. This CDR3 has 14 amino acids. CDR1 DFQATT and CDR2 SNEGSKA come from the germline V gene (reference sequence).

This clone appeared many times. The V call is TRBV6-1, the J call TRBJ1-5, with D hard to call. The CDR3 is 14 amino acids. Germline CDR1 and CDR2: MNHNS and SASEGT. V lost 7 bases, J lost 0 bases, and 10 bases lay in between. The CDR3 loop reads CASKRDSSNQPQHF. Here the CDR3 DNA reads TGTGCCAGCAAGCGAGATTCTAGCAATCAGCCCCAGCATTTT.

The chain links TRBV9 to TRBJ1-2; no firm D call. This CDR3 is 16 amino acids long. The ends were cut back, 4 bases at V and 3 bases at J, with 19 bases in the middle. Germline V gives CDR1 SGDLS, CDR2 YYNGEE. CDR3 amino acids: CASSSSYSSVDYGYTF. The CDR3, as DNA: TGTGCCAGCAGCTCCAGTTACAGCTCTGTTGACTATGGCTACACCTTC.

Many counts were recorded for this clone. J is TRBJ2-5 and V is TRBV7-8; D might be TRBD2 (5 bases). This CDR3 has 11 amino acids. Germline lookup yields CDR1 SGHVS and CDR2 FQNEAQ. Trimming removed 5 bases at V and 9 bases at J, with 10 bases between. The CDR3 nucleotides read TGTGCCAGCAGCGACCGGGATTCCCAGTACTTC. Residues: CASSDRDSQYF.

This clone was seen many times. The CDR3 loop is CASTPELVLGSPLHF. DNA for the CDR3: TGTGCCAGCACCCCGGAGCTGGTCCTGGGGTCACCCCTCCACTTT. V is TRBV2 and J is TRBJ1-6, with D uncertain. There are 15 residues in the CDR3. Trimming stripped 7 bases from V and 10 bases from J, with 20 bases between. Germline lookup yields CDR1 SNHLY and CDR2 FYNNEI.

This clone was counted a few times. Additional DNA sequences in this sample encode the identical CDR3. CDR3 sequence (DNA): TGCGCCAGCAGTGAGAATAATTCACCCCTCCACTTT. This gives the protein CASSENNSPLHF. The chain is built from TRBV10-1 and TRBJ1-6; D is unclear. Germline V gives CDR1 WNHNN, CDR2 SYGVQD (reference sequence). Trimming removed 2 bases from V and 5 bases from J, with 1 base in between. The CDR3 has 12 amino acids.